These 11 T cell receptor beta chains were sequenced from one sample in a study of a mutant IDH1 vaccine in newly diagnosed glioma. Generated by immunoSEQ multiplex PCR, the TCRdb table keeps only in-frame clones and is missing some. The data contain around 50,000 clones, roughly 83% of them singletons. Time point: week 47, end of study. Vaccination comprised doses that each held 300 ug of mutant IDH1 20-mer peptide, plus topical imiquimod. These receptors lack a known antigen. The material was PBMCs, obtained from a glioma patient whose treatment included an IDH1 peptide vaccine. The receptors were gathered from a young woman with glioma. Some clones in this sample may be carry-over from other donors' samples.

The chain uses TRBV7-9 and TRBJ2-3; 8 nucleotides line up with TRBD2. With 5 bases clipped from V and 4 bases from J, the junction kept 11 bases outside the gene matches. This CDR3 spans 16 amino acids. From germline, CDR1 is SEHNR and CDR2 FQNEAQ (reference sequence). Here the CDR3 reads CASSPAASGGADTQYF. CDR3 sequence (DNA): TGTGCCAGCAGCCCCGCAGCATCGGGAGGGGCAGATACGCAGTATTTT. The full variable domain, with the rest looked up from reference TRBV7-9 and TRBJ2-3, is DTGVSQNPRHKITKRGQNVTFRCDPISEHNRLYWYRQTLGQGPEFLTYFQNEAQLEKSRLLSDRFSAERPKGSFSTLEIQRTEQGDSAMYLCASSPAASGGADTQYFGPGTRLTVL.

The V gene is TRBV4-2, the J gene TRBJ2-2; no clear D gene. Germline assignment: CDR1 LGHNA and CDR2 YNFKEQ. This CDR3 has 15 amino acids. The V end lost 0 bases, the J end lost 6 bases, and 11 bases lay between the germline ends. Written as DNA, the CDR3 is TGTGCCAGCAGCCAAGATCCCATGGGTGCCGGGGAGCTGTTTTTT. Translating it yields CASSQDPMGAGELFF.

CDR3 bases: TGTGCCAGCAGCTTAAGGAGTTTAGGGAATGAGCAGTTCTTC. It is translated as CASSLRSLGNEQFF. The chain has TRBV5-4 and TRBJ2-1, with D unclear. The CDR3 loop spans 14 amino acids. CDR1 and CDR2 from the germline V gene are SGHNT and YYREEE (reference sequence). V lost 2 bases, J lost 7 bases, and 13 bases lay in between.

The gene calls are TRBV2 and TRBJ1-5; D is unclear. Germline CDR1 is SNHLY and CDR2 is FYNNEI. The V gene lost 4 bases and the J gene lost 0 bases, with 7 bases spanning the gap. The CDR3 is 14 amino acids. CDR3 sequence reads: CASSGLYSNQPQHF. The CDR3 DNA reads as TGTGCCAGCAGTGGGCTTTATAGCAATCAGCCCCAGCATTTT.

The chain combines TRBV27 with TRBJ2-2; 7 bases align to TRBD1. Looked up from germline, CDR1 is MNHEY and CDR2 is SMNVEV (reference sequence). The CDR3 runs to 15 residues. V was pared by 6 bases and J by 0 bases, with 4 bases of the junction left unmatched. CDR3 loop: CASSTGQANTGELFF. Written as DNA, the CDR3 is TGTGCCAGCAGCACAGGACAGGCGAACACCGGGGAGCTGTTTTTT.

The chain combines TRBV6-1 with TRBJ1-1; D remains ambiguous. Trimming left V 4 bases short and J 6 bases short, with 9 bases between. This CDR3 comprises 12 residues. The germline CDR1 and CDR2 sequences are MNHNS and SASEGT. CDR3: CASSVIRAEAFF. As DNA, the CDR3 is TGTGCCAGCAGTGTAATTAGGGCTGAAGCTTTCTTT.

This chain links TRBV7-9 with TRBJ2-1; D unresolved. Trimming removed 5 bases from V and 6 bases from J, with 5 bases in between. The germline V gene encodes CDR1 SEHNR and CDR2 FQNEAQ (reference sequence). The CDR3 covers 11 residues. The CDR3 nucleotides are TGTGCCAGCAGCGCTCTCAATGAGCAGTTCTTC. Translating gives CASSALNEQFF.

This clone appeared a few times. The rearrangement uses TRBV11-2 and TRBJ1-1; D gene uncertain. CDR3 size: 14 residues. The germline V gene has CDR1 SGHAT and CDR2 FQNNGV. The V end lost 5 bases, the J end lost 1 base, and 11 bases lay between the germline ends. The CDR3 DNA follows: TGTGCCAGCAGCCCGACGCCCGGGAACACTGAAGCTTTCTTT. Translation: CASSPTPGNTEAFF.

This chain links TRBV5-6 with TRBJ2-7; tentatively, D is TRBD2 (6 bases). Germline V gene data show CDR1 as SGHDT and CDR2 as YYEEEE. Trimming took off 3 bases at V and 0 bases at J, with 10 bases between the two ends. The CDR3 consists of 14 residues. The CDR3 reads CASSSGTPSYEQYF. CDR3 DNA: TGTGCCAGCAGCTCCGGGACTCCCTCCTACGAGCAGTACTTC.

The DNA for the CDR3 is TGTGCCAGCAGCTTAGGGGGGGGCGCGAACACTGAAGCTTTCTTT. This encodes CASSLGGGANTEAFF. The chain employs TRBV5-6 and TRBJ1-1; possible D gene TRBD1, 6 bases. The germline V and J ends were trimmed by 2 bases and 1 base, with 12 bases remaining between them. Germline values: CDR1 SGHDT, CDR2 YYEEEE. The CDR3 sequence is 15 residues long.

In its sample, this clone was seen a few times. The chain employs TRBV6-1 and TRBJ1-2, with unresolved D. CDR1 is MNHNS, CDR2 SASEGT, per germline. This CDR3 contains 13 residues. Trimming removed 3 bases from V and 3 bases from J, with 8 bases in between. CDR3 DNA sequence: TGTGCCAGCAGTGAGTCGTACGACTATGGCTACACCTTC. The encoded protein is CASSESYDYGYTF.